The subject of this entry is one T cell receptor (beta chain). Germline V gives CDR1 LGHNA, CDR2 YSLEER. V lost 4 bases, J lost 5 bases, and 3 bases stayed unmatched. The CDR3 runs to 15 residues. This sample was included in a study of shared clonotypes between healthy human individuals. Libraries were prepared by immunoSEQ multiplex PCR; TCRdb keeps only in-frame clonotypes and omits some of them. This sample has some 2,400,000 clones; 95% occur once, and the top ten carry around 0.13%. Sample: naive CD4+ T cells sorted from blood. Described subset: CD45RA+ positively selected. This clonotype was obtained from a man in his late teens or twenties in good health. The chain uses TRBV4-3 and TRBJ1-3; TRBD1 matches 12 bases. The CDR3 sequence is CASSPGQGARNTIYF. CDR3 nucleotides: TGCGCCAGCAGCCCGGGACAGGGGGCGCGAAACACCATATATTTT.